The subject of this entry is one TCR beta chain. What it recognizes is unknown. The repertoire was sequenced with immunoSEQ multiplex PCR; TCRdb's copy has only in-frame clones and lacks some. This sample yields 120,000 or so clones, of which about 94% are seen a single time; about 3.1% belongs to the top ten. Germline values: CDR1 LNHDA, CDR2 SQIVND (reference sequence). V lost 3 bases and J lost 3, with 23 bases in between. The CDR3 sequence is 19 residues long. This entry belongs to a study of T cell responses to AZD1222 COVID-19 vaccine. General study points: Variant regions that are unmutated are reportedly the target of nearly half of spike-specific TCRs.

The TCR sequence derives from an adult who received the AZD1222 COVID-19 vaccine. Material: peripheral blood, obtained 28 days after the second AZD1222 dose. V is TRBV19 and J is TRBJ1-4; D gene uncertain. The CDR3 loop reads CASSILFRVPSAANEKLFF. The CDR3 DNA follows: TGTGCCAGTAGTATTTTGTTTCGGGTCCCCTCTGCGGCTAATGAAAAACTGTTTTTT.